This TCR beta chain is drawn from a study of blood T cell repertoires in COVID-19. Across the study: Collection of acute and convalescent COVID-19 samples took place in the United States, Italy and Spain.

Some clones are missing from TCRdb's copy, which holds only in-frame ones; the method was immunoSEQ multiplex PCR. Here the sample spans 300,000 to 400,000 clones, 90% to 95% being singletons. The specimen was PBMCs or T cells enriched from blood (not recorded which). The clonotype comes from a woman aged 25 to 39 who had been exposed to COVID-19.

The CDR3 loop is CASSSDRPGAFF. Here the CDR3 DNA reads TGTGCCAGCAGCAGCGACAGGCCGGGTGCTTTCTTT. The chain joins TRBV25-1 to TRBJ1-1, with D perhaps TRBD1 (6 bases). This CDR3 contains 12 residues. From germline, CDR1 is MGHDK and CDR2 SYGVNS. The germline V and J ends were trimmed by 6 bases and 11 bases, with 16 bases remaining between them.